The 12 T cell receptor beta chains listed next were all sequenced from one sample in a study of T cell repertoires in cytomegalovirus infection. Their specific antigens are unknown. TCRdb re-analysed the reads in MiXCR, keeping a single row per CDR3 protein. The table shows under 850,000 distinct CDR3 sequences, with 30% to 35% occurring only once. This material consisted of cultured PBMCs, taken from culture after CMV antigen stimulation. Receptors originate from a human donor in good health (CMV status not recorded). Some clones in this sample may be carry-over from other donors' samples.

The chain couples TRBV19 to TRBJ1-6; D possibly corresponds to TRBD1 (5 bases). V was trimmed by 3 bases and J by 6 bases, leaving 12 bases between them. The CDR3 length is 15 residues. The germline gives CDR1 LNHDA, CDR2 SQIVND (reference sequence). The CDR3 DNA follows: TGTGCCAGTAGTATGGGGCAGCGATCTAATTCACCCCTCCACTTT. The encoded protein is CASSMGQRSNSPLHF.

This clonotype was detected only a few times. J is TRBJ1-1 and V is TRBV24-1; TRBD1 agrees at 8 bases. Germline assignment: CDR1 KGHDR and CDR2 SFDVKD. This CDR3 has 17 residues. V dropped 4 bases and J dropped 5; count of bases not matched to a gene: 14. CDR3 bases: TGTGCCACCAGTGACCTGGACCTAGCAGGGGGCATTACTGAAGCTTTCTTT. Its protein product is CATSDLDLAGGITEAFF.

This clonotype was detected ten times or more. This chain connects TRBV7-2 to TRBJ2-7, with 11 positions matching TRBD2. V was clipped by 2 bases and J by 3 bases; unmatched bases: 0. This CDR3 has 14 residues. Germline V gives CDR1 SGHTA, CDR2 FQGNSA. The CDR3 reads CASSLLAGGYEQYF. The CDR3 region has the DNA TGTGCCAGCAGCTTACTAGCGGGAGGCTACGAGCAGTACTTC. Supplemented by reference TRBV7-2 and TRBJ2-7, the full variable domain reads GAGVSQSPSNKVTEKGKDVELRCDPISGHTALYWYRQSLGQGLEFLIYFQGNSAPDKSGLPSDRFSAERTGGSVSTLTIQRTQQEDSAVYLCASSLLAGGYEQYFGPGTRLTVT.

The J gene is TRBJ2-2, the V gene TRBV20-1, with D perhaps TRBD2 (7 bases). The CDR3 spans 18 residues. With 2 bases removed from V and 0 bases from J, the gap between germline ends came to 19 bases. Germline V CDR1 and CDR2: DFQATT, SNEGSKA (reference sequence). The CDR3 bases are TGCAGTGCTAGAAATGTAGGGAGGGGGTCTTCGAACACCGGGGAGCTGTTTTTT. As protein: CSARNVGRGSSNTGELFF.

This clonotype was observed a handful of times. The V gene is TRBV12-3 or TRBV12-4, the J gene TRBJ2-7, with TRBD2 identical over 7 bases. The CDR3 sequence is 15 residues long. The V and J ends lost 6 bases and 5 bases, in that order; junction bases with no gene match: 13. CDR3 in amino acids: CASSRSSGPGNEQYF. CDR3 nucleotides: TGTGCCAGCAGCCGTTCTAGCGGACCTGGCAACGAGCAGTACTTC.

This clonotype was observed a few times. The V call is TRBV4-3, the J call TRBJ2-3, with D maybe TRBD2 (5 bases). CDR3 length: 16 amino acids. Germline V lookup: CDR1 LGHNA, CDR2 YSLEER. Trimming cost V 0 bases and J 5 bases, with 15 bases left between them. Here the CDR3 DNA reads TGCGCCAGCAGCCAAGAGCTGGGGAGAGGGAGAGATACGCAGTATTTT. It translates to CASSQELGRGRDTQYF.

Only a few counts were recorded for this clonotype. DNA of the CDR3: TGTGCCAGCAGCTTGGCGGGACAGGGGTTTGGCGAGCAGTACTTC. Amino acids: CASSLAGQGFGEQYF. This chain connects TRBV5-4 to TRBJ2-7; TRBD1 matches 10 bases. V dropped 0 bases and J dropped 6; count of bases not matched to a gene: 6. CDR1 and CDR2 (germline): SGHNT, YYREEE (reference sequence). The CDR3 contains 15 residues.

The rearrangement uses TRBV9 and TRBJ1-1; D unclear. This CDR3 has 13 amino acids. The V end was cut by 3 bases, the J end by 0 bases, with 6 bases between. Germline V CDR1 and CDR2: SGDLS, YYNGEE. The CDR3 reads CASSAALNTEAFF. The CDR3 DNA is TGTGCCAGCAGCGCCGCATTGAACACTGAAGCTTTCTTT.

This clonotype was recorded once. The chain uses TRBV5-1 and TRBJ2-1; TRBD2 agrees at 15 bases. Germline V gene lookup returns CDR1 SGHRS and CDR2 YFSETQ. The CDR3 is 17 residues long. With 9 bases clipped from V and 4 bases from J, the junction kept 11 bases outside the gene matches. The DNA for the CDR3 is TGCGCCACCTCGCTGGGACTAGCGGGAGGACGTTACAATGAGCAGTTCTTC. It is translated as CATSLGLAGGRYNEQFF.

The rearrangement links TRBV19 to TRBJ2-1; 7 bases align to TRBD2. The CDR3 covers 16 residues. V was pared by 6 bases and J by 8 bases, with 16 bases of the junction left unmatched. Per germline, CDR1 LNHDA and CDR2 SQIVND (reference sequence). CDR3 residues: CASRPVTGGGVYEQFF. The CDR3, as DNA: TGTGCCAGTAGGCCCGTCACGGGGGGTGGGGTGTATGAGCAGTTCTTC.

A few counts support this clonotype. This chain uses TRBV24-1 with TRBJ1-1; TRBD1 is a possible D gene (6 bases). The CDR3 runs to 15 residues. Trimming removed 2 bases from V and 2 bases from J, with 11 bases in between. The germline gives CDR1 KGHDR, CDR2 SFDVKD. CDR3 DNA sequence: TGTGCCACCAGTGATTCCTCCAGGGGAAACACTGAAGCTTTCTTT. Translation gives CATSDSSRGNTEAFF.

This chain joins TRBV12-3 or TRBV12-4 and TRBJ1-1, with TRBD1 matching 9 bases. The CDR3 has 14 residues. After removal of 7 bases from V and 6 bases from J, the junction contained 9 bases not matched to a gene. The CDR3 protein is CASTATGGSAEAFF. CDR3 sequence (DNA): TGTGCCAGCACCGCTACAGGGGGCAGCGCTGAAGCTTTCTTT.